This is a list of T cell receptor beta chains from one sample in a study of T cell responses to AZD1222 COVID-19 vaccine. TCRdb keeps only in-frame clones here, not all; method: immunoSEQ multiplex PCR. This sample yields 150,000 to 200,000 clones, of which 90% are seen a single time; approximately 5.9% belongs to the top ten. The sample in question was peripheral blood, obtained 28 days after the second AZD1222 dose. The source is an adult who received the AZD1222 COVID-19 vaccine. Both conserved end residues are part of each CDR3. The order of the fields is V gene, CDR3 length, D gene, clone size, J gene, CDR3 protein, CDR3 DNA. D genes are given only for firm matches. Size values are once, few and many counts, or a class for expanded clones, and some rows have none.

V gene: TRBV5-1
CDR3 length: 15
D gene: NA
clone size: NA
J gene: TRBJ2-3
CDR3 protein: CASSLVASGTDTQYF
CDR3 DNA: TGCGCCAGCAGCTTGGTGGCTAGCGGCACAGATACGCAGTATTTT

V gene: TRBV7-3
CDR3 length: 15
D gene: TRBD2
clone size: NA
J gene: TRBJ2-7
CDR3 protein: CASSLTSGRAFEQYF
CDR3 DNA: TGTGCCAGCAGCTTAACTAGCGGGAGGGCCTTCGAGCAGTACTTC

V gene: TRBV6-1
CDR3 length: 15
D gene: NA
clone size: NA
J gene: TRBJ2-3
CDR3 protein: CASSEMRGSTDTQYF
CDR3 DNA: TGTGCCAGCAGTGAAATGAGGGGGAGCACAGATACGCAGTATTTT

V gene: TRBV6-5
CDR3 length: 14
D gene: TRBD1
clone size: NA
J gene: TRBJ1-2
CDR3 protein: CASSSTGANYGYTF
CDR3 DNA: TGTGCCAGCAGCTCGACAGGGGCCAACTATGGCTACACCTTC

V gene: TRBV30
CDR3 length: 16
D gene: TRBD2
clone size: NA
J gene: TRBJ2-7
CDR3 protein: CAWSVRLAGRTYEQYF
CDR3 DNA: TGTGCCTGGAGTGTTCGACTAGCGGGACGAACCTACGAGCAGTACTTC

V gene: TRBV12-5
CDR3 length: 16
D gene: TRBD1
clone size: NA
J gene: TRBJ1-2
CDR3 protein: CASGLERTGRGYGYTF
CDR3 DNA: TGTGCTAGTGGTTTGGAGAGGACAGGGCGCGGCTATGGCTACACCTTC

V gene: TRBV30
CDR3 length: 14
D gene: NA
clone size: NA
J gene: TRBJ1-6
CDR3 protein: CAWSVRARNSPLHF
CDR3 DNA: TGTGCCTGGAGTGTACGAGCACGGAATTCACCCCTCCACTTT

V gene: TRBV4-1
CDR3 length: 15
D gene: NA
clone size: NA
J gene: TRBJ2-2
CDR3 protein: CASSQVGQNTGELFF
CDR3 DNA: TGCGCCAGCAGCCAAGTTGGGCAGAACACCGGGGAGCTGTTTTTT

V gene: TRBV7-9
CDR3 length: 13
D gene: NA
clone size: NA
J gene: TRBJ1-6
CDR3 protein: CASTPGGNSPLHF
CDR3 DNA: TGTGCCAGCACCCCGGGCGGTAATTCACCCCTCCACTTT

V gene: TRBV30
CDR3 length: 14
D gene: TRBD1
clone size: NA
J gene: TRBJ1-6
CDR3 protein: CAWSVAGGDSPLHF
CDR3 DNA: TGTGCCTGGAGTGTGGCAGGGGGCGACTCACCCCTCCACTTT

V gene: TRBV7-3
CDR3 length: 13
D gene: NA
clone size: NA
J gene: TRBJ1-6
CDR3 protein: CASSLGPGTPLHF
CDR3 DNA: TGTGCCAGCAGCCTCGGGCCGGGAACACCCCTCCACTTT

V gene: TRBV19
CDR3 length: 12
D gene: NA
clone size: NA
J gene: TRBJ1-5
CDR3 protein: CASSGVSQPQHF
CDR3 DNA: TGTGCCAGTTCAGGGGTAAGTCAGCCCCAGCATTTT

V gene: TRBV3-1/TRBV3-2
CDR3 length: 12
D gene: NA
clone size: NA
J gene: TRBJ2-7
CDR3 protein: CASSQSSYEQYF
CDR3 DNA: TGTGCCAGCAGCCAAAGCTCCTACGAGCAGTACTTC

V gene: TRBV19
CDR3 length: 16
D gene: TRBD1
clone size: NA
J gene: TRBJ2-3
CDR3 protein: CASSGWTGGAGDTQYF
CDR3 DNA: TGTGCCAGTAGTGGGTGGACAGGGGGCGCGGGGGATACGCAGTATTTT

V gene: TRBV7-9
CDR3 length: 13
D gene: NA
clone size: NA
J gene: TRBJ2-7
CDR3 protein: CASSSGRIYEQYF
CDR3 DNA: TGTGCCAGCAGTTCCGGACGGATCTACGAGCAGTACTTC

V gene: TRBV5-1
CDR3 length: 17
D gene: TRBD2
clone size: few
J gene: TRBJ2-5
CDR3 protein: CASSFSTASGGKETQYF
CDR3 DNA: TGCGCCAGCAGCTTTTCGACCGCGAGCGGGGGGAAAGAGACCCAGTACTTC

V gene: TRBV10-3
CDR3 length: 14
D gene: TRBD1
clone size: NA
J gene: TRBJ2-7
CDR3 protein: CAINGGQGAYEQYF
CDR3 DNA: TGTGCCATCAATGGGGGACAGGGGGCTTACGAGCAGTACTTC

V gene: TRBV29-1
CDR3 length: 10
D gene: TRBD2
clone size: NA
J gene: TRBJ2-7
CDR3 protein: CSVGGGEQYF
CDR3 DNA: TGCAGCGTTGGGGGGGGAGAGCAGTACTTC

V gene: TRBV7-2
CDR3 length: 15
D gene: TRBD2
clone size: NA
J gene: TRBJ2-7
CDR3 protein: CASSSNSGRTLEQYF
CDR3 DNA: TGTGCCAGCAGCTCAAATAGCGGGAGGACCCTCGAGCAGTACTTC

V gene: TRBV7-2
CDR3 length: 13
D gene: NA
clone size: NA
J gene: TRBJ2-7
CDR3 protein: CASSSRPSYEQYF
CDR3 DNA: TGTGCCAGCAGCTCCCGACCCTCCTACGAGCAGTACTTC

V gene: TRBV7-9
CDR3 length: 13
D gene: NA
clone size: few
J gene: TRBJ2-7
CDR3 protein: CASSSRGTYEQYF
CDR3 DNA: TGTGCCAGCAGTTCCAGGGGAACCTACGAGCAGTACTTC

V gene: TRBV6-6
CDR3 length: 14
D gene: NA
clone size: NA
J gene: TRBJ1-1
CDR3 protein: CASSYRPEGTEAFF
CDR3 DNA: TGTGCCAGCAGTTATAGGCCCGAGGGCACTGAAGCTTTCTTT

V gene: TRBV7-3
CDR3 length: 14
D gene: TRBD2
clone size: NA
J gene: TRBJ2-1
CDR3 protein: CASSPSGLGDEQFF
CDR3 DNA: TGTGCCAGCAGCCCATCCGGACTAGGGGATGAGCAGTTCTTC

V gene: TRBV19
CDR3 length: 13
D gene: TRBD1
clone size: NA
J gene: TRBJ1-2
CDR3 protein: CASSPGGVYGYTF
CDR3 DNA: TGTGCCAGTAGCCCAGGGGGAGTCTATGGCTACACCTTC

V gene: TRBV28
CDR3 length: 13
D gene: TRBD2
clone size: NA
J gene: TRBJ2-7
CDR3 protein: CASRGGEAYEQYF
CDR3 DNA: TGTGCCAGCAGGGGGGGGGAAGCCTACGAGCAGTACTTC

V gene: TRBV28
CDR3 length: 14
D gene: TRBD2
clone size: NA
J gene: TRBJ2-1
CDR3 protein: CASSLRRLAGFEFF
CDR3 DNA: TGTGCCAGCAGCCTCCGGAGACTAGCGGGTTTCGAGTTCTTC

V gene: TRBV23-1
CDR3 length: 18
D gene: TRBD1
clone size: NA
J gene: TRBJ2-3
CDR3 protein: CASSPGTGGNCGTDTQYF
CDR3 DNA: TGCGCCAGCAGTCCTGGGACAGGGGGAAATTGCGGCACAGATACGCAGTATTTT

V gene: TRBV5-6
CDR3 length: 15
D gene: TRBD1
clone size: NA
J gene: TRBJ1-4
CDR3 protein: CASSLVDRGGEKLFF
CDR3 DNA: TGTGCCAGCAGCTTGGTCGACAGGGGTGGCGAAAAACTGTTTTTT

V gene: TRBV25-1
CDR3 length: 15
D gene: NA
clone size: NA
J gene: TRBJ2-5
CDR3 protein: CASSESLGDPETQYF
CDR3 DNA: TGTGCCAGCAGCGAAAGCCTCGGGGATCCGGAGACCCAGTACTTC

V gene: TRBV3-1/TRBV3-2
CDR3 length: 15
D gene: TRBD1
clone size: NA
J gene: TRBJ2-3
CDR3 protein: CASSQWTGVADTQYF
CDR3 DNA: TGTGCCAGCAGCCAATGGACAGGGGTTGCAGATACGCAGTATTTT

V gene: TRBV28
CDR3 length: 13
D gene: NA
clone size: NA
J gene: TRBJ1-4
CDR3 protein: CASSFHRVEKLFF
CDR3 DNA: TGTGCCAGCAGTTTCCATAGGGTTGAAAAACTGTTTTTT

V gene: TRBV4-1
CDR3 length: 16
D gene: TRBD2
clone size: NA
J gene: TRBJ2-3
CDR3 protein: CASSQNSGTLTDTQYF
CDR3 DNA: TGCGCCAGCAGCCAAAATAGCGGGACCCTCACAGATACGCAGTATTTT

V gene: TRBV4-3
CDR3 length: 17
D gene: TRBD2
clone size: NA
J gene: TRBJ2-3
CDR3 protein: CASSQELTGGLTDTQYF
CDR3 DNA: TGCGCCAGCAGCCAAGAACTGACGGGAGGTTTGACAGATACGCAGTATTTT

V gene: TRBV20-1
CDR3 length: 11
D gene: NA
clone size: NA
J gene: TRBJ2-5
CDR3 protein: CSAATPGTQYF
CDR3 DNA: TGCAGTGCAGCCACTCCGGGGACCCAGTACTTC

V gene: TRBV10-3
CDR3 length: 15
D gene: NA
clone size: NA
J gene: TRBJ1-5
CDR3 protein: CAISEYEGSNQPQHF
CDR3 DNA: TGTGCCATCAGTGAGTATGAGGGAAGCAATCAGCCCCAGCATTTT

V gene: TRBV30
CDR3 length: 14
D gene: NA
clone size: NA
J gene: TRBJ2-3
CDR3 protein: CAWSVRSGAITQYF
CDR3 DNA: TGTGCCTGGAGTGTACGTTCCGGAGCAATAACGCAGTATTTT

V gene: TRBV7-3
CDR3 length: 13
D gene: NA
clone size: NA
J gene: TRBJ1-2
CDR3 protein: CASSRGGSYGYTF
CDR3 DNA: TGTGCCAGCAGCCGGGGAGGTAGTTATGGCTACACCTTC

V gene: TRBV19
CDR3 length: 12
D gene: NA
clone size: NA
J gene: TRBJ2-3
CDR3 protein: CASSMRADTQYF
CDR3 DNA: TGTGCCAGTAGTATGCGGGCAGATACGCAGTATTTT

V gene: TRBV27
CDR3 length: 13
D gene: NA
clone size: NA
J gene: TRBJ1-5
CDR3 protein: CASSWGEFQPQHF
CDR3 DNA: TGTGCCAGCAGCTGGGGGGAATTTCAGCCCCAGCATTTT

V gene: TRBV6-5
CDR3 length: 16
D gene: NA
clone size: NA
J gene: TRBJ2-6
CDR3 protein: CASSSRYSSGANVLTF
CDR3 DNA: TGTGCCAGCAGTTCCCGATACAGCTCTGGGGCCAACGTCCTGACTTTC

V gene: TRBV7-2
CDR3 length: 15
D gene: NA
clone size: NA
J gene: TRBJ2-7
CDR3 protein: CASSLSGIFVDEQYF
CDR3 DNA: TGTGCCAGCAGCTTGTCAGGGATATTCGTCGACGAGCAGTACTTC

V gene: TRBV30
CDR3 length: 16
D gene: TRBD2
clone size: NA
J gene: TRBJ2-7
CDR3 protein: CAWSGELAGGNYEQYF
CDR3 DNA: TGTGCCTGGAGTGGGGAACTAGCGGGGGGGAACTACGAGCAGTACTTC

V gene: TRBV12-3/TRBV12-4
CDR3 length: 13
D gene: TRBD1
clone size: NA
J gene: TRBJ1-5
CDR3 protein: CASSKTGDQPQHF
CDR3 DNA: TGTGCCAGCAGCAAAACAGGGGACCAGCCCCAGCATTTT

V gene: TRBV10-3
CDR3 length: 13
D gene: TRBD1
clone size: NA
J gene: TRBJ1-5
CDR3 protein: CATGDSINQPQHF
CDR3 DNA: TGTGCCACTGGGGACAGCATCAATCAGCCCCAGCATTTT

V gene: TRBV5-1
CDR3 length: 15
D gene: NA
clone size: NA
J gene: TRBJ1-2
CDR3 protein: CASTTDLRGNYGYTF
CDR3 DNA: TGCGCCAGCACGACGGACCTACGGGGGAACTATGGCTACACCTTC

V gene: TRBV5-1
CDR3 length: 15
D gene: NA
clone size: NA
J gene: TRBJ2-2
CDR3 protein: CASSRRSGNTGELFF
CDR3 DNA: TGCGCCAGCAGTCGCCGAAGCGGGAACACCGGGGAGCTGTTTTTT

V gene: TRBV2
CDR3 length: 11
D gene: NA
clone size: once
J gene: TRBJ2-7
CDR3 protein: CASIGFDEQYF
CDR3 DNA: TGTGCCAGCATCGGGTTCGACGAGCAGTACTTC

V gene: TRBV7-2
CDR3 length: 13
D gene: NA
clone size: NA
J gene: TRBJ1-5
CDR3 protein: CASSLVSNQPQHF
CDR3 DNA: TGTGCCAGCAGCTTAGTCAGCAATCAGCCCCAGCATTTT

V gene: TRBV7-9
CDR3 length: 15
D gene: NA
clone size: NA
J gene: TRBJ2-1
CDR3 protein: CASSLGGGPYNEQFF
CDR3 DNA: TGTGCCAGCAGCTTAGGCGGGGGCCCCTACAATGAGCAGTTCTTC

V gene: TRBV3-1/TRBV3-2
CDR3 length: 14
D gene: NA
clone size: once
J gene: TRBJ1-1
CDR3 protein: CASSRGGGGTEAFF
CDR3 DNA: TGTGCCAGCAGCCGGGGAGGGGGTGGTACTGAAGCTTTCTTT

V gene: TRBV9
CDR3 length: 17
D gene: NA
clone size: NA
J gene: TRBJ2-3
CDR3 protein: CASSPFSPGTSTDTQYF
CDR3 DNA: TGTGCCAGCAGTCCTTTTTCCCCGGGAACAAGCACAGATACGCAGTATTTT

V gene: TRBV18
CDR3 length: 14
D gene: TRBD1
clone size: NA
J gene: TRBJ2-7
CDR3 protein: CASSPGTGSYEQYF
CDR3 DNA: TGTGCCAGCTCACCAGGGACAGGGAGTTACGAGCAGTACTTC

V gene: TRBV4-1
CDR3 length: 15
D gene: TRBD2
clone size: NA
J gene: TRBJ2-5
CDR3 protein: CASSQGPLAGGPAYF
CDR3 DNA: TGCGCCAGCAGCCAAGGACCCCTAGCGGGGGGGCCAGCGTACTTC

V gene: TRBV19
CDR3 length: 18
D gene: TRBD1
clone size: NA
J gene: TRBJ1-1
CDR3 protein: CASSAVIIGQGVNTEAFF
CDR3 DNA: TGTGCCAGTAGTGCGGTAATTATAGGACAGGGGGTGAACACTGAAGCTTTCTTT

V gene: TRBV28
CDR3 length: 14
D gene: TRBD1
clone size: NA
J gene: TRBJ2-1
CDR3 protein: CASSLGQSYNEQFF
CDR3 DNA: TGTGCCAGCAGTTTGGGACAGTCTTACAATGAGCAGTTCTTC

V gene: TRBV4-2
CDR3 length: 14
D gene: TRBD2
clone size: NA
J gene: TRBJ2-7
CDR3 protein: CASSAAGGTYEQYF
CDR3 DNA: TGTGCCAGCAGCGCCGCGGGAGGCACCTACGAGCAGTACTTC

V gene: TRBV2
CDR3 length: 13
D gene: NA
clone size: NA
J gene: TRBJ1-6
CDR3 protein: CASSFNPRQPLYF
CDR3 DNA: TGTGCCAGCAGTTTCAACCCCAGGCAACCCCTATACTTT

V gene: TRBV30
CDR3 length: 14
D gene: NA
clone size: NA
J gene: TRBJ1-2
CDR3 protein: CAWSALRVGYGYTF
CDR3 DNA: TGTGCCTGGAGTGCGCTGAGGGTGGGGTATGGCTACACCTTC

V gene: TRBV10-3
CDR3 length: 18
D gene: TRBD2
clone size: once
J gene: TRBJ2-2
CDR3 protein: CAISEFGLAGGSTGELFF
CDR3 DNA: TGTGCCATCAGTGAGTTCGGACTAGCGGGAGGGAGCACCGGGGAGCTGTTTTTT

V gene: TRBV27
CDR3 length: 15
D gene: TRBD1
clone size: NA
J gene: TRBJ1-5
CDR3 protein: CASSPDREGPQPQHF
CDR3 DNA: TGTGCCAGCAGTCCGGACAGGGAAGGGCCTCAGCCCCAGCATTTT